Presented here are 14 T cell receptor beta chains from one specimen sequenced in a study of cytomegalovirus exposure and HLA in healthy donors. The PCR ran on 60 Vbeta and 13 Jbeta primers. Some clones are missing from TCRdb's copy, which holds only in-frame ones; the method was immunoSEQ multiplex PCR. This table holds 110,000 to 150,000 clones, about 75% found once. The sequenced material came from PBMCs. All receptors come from a man aged 25 to 45 in good health and CMV-seronegative.

This clone occurred once. The V and J genes are TRBV28 and TRBJ1-2; D is unresolved. The CDR3 consists of 14 residues. Germline CDR1 reads MDHEN; CDR2 reads SYDVKM. V lost 10 bases and J lost 3, with 18 bases in between. The CDR3: CATQALGSDYGYTF. Written as DNA, the CDR3 is TGTGCCACCCAGGCCCTGGGCTCTGACTATGGCTACACCTTC.

This sequence joins TRBV28 and TRBJ1-1; TRBD1 aligns across 8 bases. There are 13 residues in the CDR3. V lost 5 bases and J lost 5; bases outside the gene matches: 4. Germline V gene data show CDR1 as MDHEN and CDR2 as SYDVKM. CDR3 sequence: CASSPDRATEAFF. Written as DNA, the CDR3 is TGTGCCAGCAGTCCGGACAGGGCTACTGAAGCTTTCTTT.

The V gene is TRBV28, the J gene TRBJ1-2; 7 nucleotides agree with TRBD1. Germline V CDR1 and CDR2: MDHEN, SYDVKM. Unmatched junction bases numbered 5, after V lost 3 bases and J lost 4 bases. The CDR3 extends over 14 amino acids. The CDR3 DNA reads as TGTGCCAGCAGTTTGCTACAGGGGTCCTATGGCTACACCTTC. This encodes CASSLLQGSYGYTF.

This clone was recorded a few times. This sample also contains other DNA sequences that code for the same CDR3. The J gene is TRBJ2-1, the V gene TRBV27, with 7 bases that match TRBD2. V dropped 0 bases and J dropped 4; count of bases not matched to a gene: 3. In germline, CDR1 is MNHEY, CDR2 SMNVEV (reference sequence). This CDR3 spans 15 amino acids. The CDR3 sequence is CASSLSVAGYNEQFF. In nucleotides, the CDR3 is TGTGCCAGCAGTTTATCGGTAGCGGGTTACAATGAGCAGTTCTTC.

This clone was recorded a few times. CDR3 nucleotides: TGTGCCAGCAGCCACCTAGCGGGAGGTATGAGCTCCTACAATGAGCAGTTCTTC. Translated: CASSHLAGGMSSYNEQFF. The chain uses TRBV14 and TRBJ2-1; 11 nucleotides line up with TRBD2. This CDR3 has 18 amino acids. V lost 3 bases to trimming and J lost 0 bases; unmatched junction nucleotides: 7. Germline-derived CDR1 and CDR2 are SGHDN and FVKESK.

The chain joins TRBV30 to TRBJ2-7; D perhaps matches TRBD1 (7 bases). Germline CDR1 reads GTSNPN; CDR2 reads SVGIG (reference sequence). V was shortened by 3 bases and J by 4 bases, with 28 bases between the two germline ends. This CDR3 comprises 18 residues. CDR3 in amino acids: CAWRTMEVLQGRYYEQYF. Here the CDR3 DNA reads TGTGCCTGGAGAACAATGGAGGTCCTACAGGGGAGGTATTACGAGCAGTACTTC.

This chain uses TRBV4-1 with TRBJ2-5; TRBD2 matches 13 bases. This CDR3 region has 17 residues. J was trimmed by 2 bases and V by 1 base; bases with no gene match: 4. The germline V gene encodes CDR1 MGHRA and CDR2 YSYEKL. CDR3 in amino acids: CASSQGGGLAGQETQYF. As DNA, the CDR3 is TGCGCCAGCAGCCAAGGGGGGGGACTAGCGGGACAAGAGACCCAGTACTTC.

The chain recombines TRBV18 with TRBJ2-1; 8 bases line up with TRBD2. Germline CDR1 KGHSH, CDR2 LQKENI. V lost 3 bases, J lost 8 bases, and 12 bases stayed unmatched. CDR3 length equals 16 residues. CDR3 sequence reads: CASSPQGGLALYEQFF. As DNA, the CDR3 is TGTGCCAGCTCACCCCAAGGCGGACTAGCTCTGTATGAGCAGTTCTTC.

The genes are TRBV6-5 and TRBJ2-7, with TRBD1 identical over 8 bases. This CDR3 region has 14 residues. The germline V gene has CDR1 MNHEY and CDR2 SVGAGI. The junction had 3 bases not matched to a gene; V was cut back by 0 bases and J by 5 bases. CDR3 sequence reads: CASSYSQGADEQYF. The CDR3 bases are TGTGCCAGCAGTTACTCCCAGGGGGCTGACGAGCAGTACTTC.

This chain links TRBV7-9 with TRBJ2-5, with TRBD1 identical over 9 bases. The DNA end is a closer match to TRBJ2-7, so the J assignment may be wrong. Germline loops: CDR1 SEHNR, CDR2 FQNEAQ (reference sequence). The CDR3 runs 15 residues. This CDR3 reads CASSGRDRVLGEQYF. The CDR3 DNA follows: TGTGCCAGCAGCGGCCGGGACAGGGTCCTGGGCGAGCAGTACTTC.

In this sample, this clone turned up a few times. This rearrangement joins TRBV5-4 to TRBJ2-3; 11 positions agree with TRBD2. V dropped 2 bases and J dropped 2; count of bases not matched to a gene: 4. Germline V gives CDR1 SGHNT, CDR2 YYREEE (reference sequence). CDR3 length: 16 amino acids. CDR3 coding DNA: TGTGCCAGCAGCTTAAAACTAGCGGGAGTCACAGATACGCAGTATTTT. Translating it yields CASSLKLAGVTDTQYF.

The genes are TRBV7-8 and TRBJ2-5, with 12 bases fitting TRBD2. This CDR3 region has 18 residues. The V gene end was trimmed by 1 base and the J gene end by 3 bases; junction bases not matched to a gene: 9. Germline-derived CDR1 and CDR2 are SGHVS and FQNEAQ. CDR3 in DNA: TGTGCCAGCAGCTTAGGCAGACTAGCGGGGGCGAGGGAAGAGACCCAGTACTTC. Translating it yields CASSLGRLAGAREETQYF.

The chain couples TRBV27 to TRBJ1-1; D is unresolved. Trimming shortened V by 2 bases and J by 4 bases, and 11 bases separated the two germline ends. The CDR3 contains 14 residues. Germline values: CDR1 MNHEY, CDR2 SMNVEV (reference sequence). The CDR3 DNA reads as TGTGCCAGCAGTTTAAGTAACACAGCCACTGAAGCTTTCTTT. Amino acids: CASSLSNTATEAFF.

This rearrangement joins TRBV6-5 to TRBJ1-6; no clear D. Trimming stripped 4 bases from V and 5 bases from J, with 9 bases between. This CDR3 has 14 amino acids. Germline CDR1 reads MNHEY; CDR2 reads SVGAGI. This CDR3 is CASSSQGDNSPLHF. For the CDR3, the DNA is TGTGCCAGCAGTTCCCAAGGAGATAATTCACCCCTCCACTTT.